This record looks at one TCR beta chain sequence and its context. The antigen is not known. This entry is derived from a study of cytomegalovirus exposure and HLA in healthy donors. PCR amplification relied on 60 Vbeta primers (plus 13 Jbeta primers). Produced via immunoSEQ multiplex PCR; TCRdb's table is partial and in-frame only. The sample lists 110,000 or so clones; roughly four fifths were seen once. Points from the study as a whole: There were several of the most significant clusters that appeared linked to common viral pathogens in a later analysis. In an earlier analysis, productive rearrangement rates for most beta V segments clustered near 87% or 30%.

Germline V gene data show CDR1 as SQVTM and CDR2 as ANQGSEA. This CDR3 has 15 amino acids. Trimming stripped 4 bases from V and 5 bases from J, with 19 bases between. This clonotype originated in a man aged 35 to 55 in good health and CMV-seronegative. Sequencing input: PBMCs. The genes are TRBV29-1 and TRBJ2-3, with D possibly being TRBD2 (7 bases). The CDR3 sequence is CSVGVGQGRGDTQYF. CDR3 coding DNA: TGCAGCGTTGGGGTAGGGCAGGGGAGGGGAGATACGCAGTATTTT.